This TCR beta chain came from a study of early T cells in non-severe SARS-CoV-2 infection. Study in general: It was bulk RNA from unsorted whole blood that was sequenced, and the chains were unpaired.

This clonotype has more than one count but fewer than ten. Individual cDNA molecules were tagged with unique molecular identifiers, the study reported. Each CDR3 protein is one row after TCRdb ran MiXCR on the 5' RACE reads. The repertoire holds some 110,000 distinct CDR3 sequences, with around 14% as singletons. The CDR3 loop spans 14 amino acids. The germline CDR1 and CDR2 sequences are SGHVS and FQNEAQ. J was trimmed by 3 bases and V by 6 bases; bases with no gene match: 6. The TCR comes from an adult who was a healthcare worker with PCR-confirmed SARS-CoV-2 infection or an uninfected control (not recorded which). V gene TRBV7-8 combines with J gene TRBJ2-7, with 9 bases aligning to TRBD1. The sample taken for sequencing was whole blood. The DNA of the CDR3 is TGTGCCAGCAGGGCAGGGACAGGGAGCTACGAGCAGTACTTC. It is translated as CASRAGTGSYEQYF.